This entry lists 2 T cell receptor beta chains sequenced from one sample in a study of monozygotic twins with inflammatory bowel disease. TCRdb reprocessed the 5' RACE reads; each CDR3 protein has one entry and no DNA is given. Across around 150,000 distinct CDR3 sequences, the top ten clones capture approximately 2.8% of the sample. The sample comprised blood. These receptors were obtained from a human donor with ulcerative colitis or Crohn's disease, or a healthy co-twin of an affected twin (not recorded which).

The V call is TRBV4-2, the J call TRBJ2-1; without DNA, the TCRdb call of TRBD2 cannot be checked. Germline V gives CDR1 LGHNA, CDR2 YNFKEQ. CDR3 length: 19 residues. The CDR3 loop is CASSHSGLAGPSSYNEQFF.

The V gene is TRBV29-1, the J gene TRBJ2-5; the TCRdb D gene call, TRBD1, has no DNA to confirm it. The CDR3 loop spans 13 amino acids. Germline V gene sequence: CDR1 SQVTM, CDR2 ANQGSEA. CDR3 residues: CSVATGDQETQYF.